This T cell receptor beta chain was captured in a study of graft-versus-host responses after intestinal transplantation. Study overall: Transplants given to recipients were multivisceral, liver-intestinal, or isolated intestinal.

To note about this clone: Its antigen is not known.

Sequencing was performed with immunoSEQ multiplex PCR; in TCRdb, only in-frame clones are kept and a portion is missing. Counted here are around 100,000 clones, 91% occurring once; the ten biggest clones make up roughly 0.2%. Germline values: CDR1 KGHSH, CDR2 LQKENI. V was shortened by 3 bases and J by 4 bases, with 10 bases between the two germline ends. The length of the CDR3 is 15 residues. The gene calls are TRBV18 and TRBJ1-6, with no clear D. The source is a human donor who was the organ donor for an intestinal transplant. The sample consisted of unstimulated CD4+ T cells sorted from spleen or lymph node cells, taken before transplant. CDR3 coding DNA: TGTGCCAGCTCACCGCTGGGAGGGTATAATTCACCCCTCCACTTT. This codes for CASSPLGGYNSPLHF.